Listed here are 15 T cell receptor beta chains from one sample, sequenced in a study of T cells in Graves' hyperthyroidism and ophthalmopathy. Template material for amplifying TCR beta CDR3 regions consisted of RNA transcripts. Primed by the HTBI set, a first-round RT-PCR was run on the TCR CDR3. TCRdb independently ran MiXCR on the multiplex PCR reads; one entry per CDR3 protein. The sample includes hundreds of thousands of distinct CDR3 sequences, roughly 20% of them seen just once. Sequenced sample: blood. The receptor set was obtained from a man in his forties or fifties with Graves' ophthalmopathy.

Ten or more counts support this clonotype. This sequence joins TRBV3-1 and TRBJ2-2; D uncertain. The CDR3 spans 12 residues. V was cut by 3 bases and J by 2 bases, with 1 base left in between. Germline CDR1 and CDR2: LGHDT and YNNKEL (reference sequence). CDR3 sequence: CASSHNTGELFF. The CDR3 nucleotides are TGTGCCAGCAGCCATAACACCGGGGAGCTGTTTTTT.

This clonotype appeared a few times. The chain combines TRBV4-1 with TRBJ2-7; unclear D gene. The CDR3 covers 16 residues. Germline CDR1 is MGHRA and CDR2 is YSYEKL. The ends were cut back, 0 bases at V and 0 bases at J, with 12 bases in the middle. CDR3 loop: CASSQEHLTSSYEQYF. The CDR3 nucleotides are TGCGCCAGCAGCCAAGAACACCTCACGAGCTCCTACGAGCAGTACTTC.

This clonotype has at least ten counts. The J gene is TRBJ2-5, the V gene TRBV2; 9 bases agree with TRBD2. This CDR3 is 13 amino acids long. Trimming removed 7 bases from V and 5 bases from J; junction bases left unmatched: 5. Germline values: CDR1 SNHLY, CDR2 FYNNEI. This CDR3 reads CASMASGMETQYF. CDR3 in DNA: TGTGCCAGCATGGCTAGCGGGATGGAGACCCAGTACTTC. Full variable domain (remainder filled in from reference TRBV2 and TRBJ2-5): EPEVTQTPSHQVTQMGQEVILRCVPISNHLYFYWYRQILGQKVEFLVSFYNNEISEKSEIFDDQFSVERPDGSNFTLKIRSTKLEDSAMYFCASMASGMETQYFGPGTRLLVL.

This clonotype was found a few times. The chain recombines TRBV2 with TRBJ2-5; D is possibly TRBD2 (5 bases). Per germline, CDR1 SNHLY and CDR2 FYNNEI. V dropped 8 bases and J dropped 5 bases, with 24 bases sitting between them. The CDR3 totals 16 residues. CDR3 sequence: CASPGLSSSPGETQYF. The CDR3 DNA follows: TGTGCCAGCCCCGGGCTTAGCTCGAGCCCGGGGGAGACCCAGTACTTC.

The table lists this clonotype with many counts. The J gene is TRBJ2-7, the V gene TRBV20-1; 9 bases fit TRBD2. The V gene end was trimmed by 3 bases and the J gene end by 0 bases; junction bases not matched to a gene: 9. In germline, CDR1 is DFQATT, CDR2 SNEGSKA (reference sequence). This CDR3 has 16 amino acids. The CDR3 bases are TGCAGTGCTAGGCTAGCGGGACTCGGCAGCTCCTACGAGCAGTACTTC. Protein product: CSARLAGLGSSYEQYF.

This clonotype occurred a few times. The chain joins TRBV12-5 to TRBJ1-2, with D unresolved. Germline loops: CDR1 LGHNT, CDR2 FRNRAP. With 2 bases removed from V and 1 base from J, the gap between germline ends came to 8 bases. This CDR3 comprises 14 residues. The CDR3: CASGLLLLNYGYTF. In DNA form, the CDR3 reads TGTGCTAGTGGTTTGCTCCTTCTTAACTATGGCTACACCTTC.

The chain links TRBV10-3 to TRBJ2-1; maybe TRBD2 (5 bases). The CDR3 has 14 amino acids. Germline CDR1 ENHRY, CDR2 SYGVKD. Trimming took 7 bases from V and 4 from J, leaving 14 bases between them. The CDR3: CAIMGERTYNEQFF. CDR3 nucleotide sequence: TGTGCCATCATGGGAGAGCGGACTTACAATGAGCAGTTCTTC.

The rearrangement uses TRBV6-1 and TRBJ1-1; D is possibly TRBD1 (6 bases). The CDR3 runs to 14 residues. Trimming removed 6 bases at V and 0 bases at J, with 11 bases between. Germline-derived CDR1 and CDR2 are MNHNS and SASEGT. This CDR3 reads CASRRQEMNTEAFF. CDR3 nucleotide sequence: TGTGCCAGCAGGCGACAGGAGATGAACACTGAAGCTTTCTTT.

The sample holds many counts of this clonotype. The gene calls are TRBV5-1 and TRBJ2-2; no clear D. Trimming took 2 bases from V and 4 from J, leaving 6 bases between them. The CDR3 length is 13 residues. In germline, CDR1 is SGHRS, CDR2 YFSETQ. Written as DNA, the CDR3 is TGCGCCAGCAGCTTAATCGTCACCGGGGAGCTGTTTTTT. The encoded protein is CASSLIVTGELFF.

This clonotype was detected ten times or more. The gene calls are TRBV28 and TRBJ2-1, with 9 positions matching TRBD2. Per the germline V gene, CDR1 is MDHEN and CDR2 is SYDVKM. The CDR3 runs to 14 residues. With V trimmed by 6 bases and J by 12 bases, 12 bases remained unmatched. The CDR3 sequence: CASSLLAGEVTQFF. CDR3 coding DNA: TGTGCCAGCAGCCTATTAGCGGGAGAGGTGACGCAGTTCTTC.

The chain combines TRBV29-1 with TRBJ2-1; tentatively, D is TRBD1 (6 bases). The CDR3 runs 14 residues. Germline CDR1 is SQVTM and CDR2 is ANQGSEA. Deletions cut 7 bases from V and 1 base from J, with 14 bases between. CDR3 loop: CSATLQGSYNEQFF. In nucleotides, the CDR3 is TGCAGCGCCACGCTACAGGGATCCTACAATGAGCAGTTCTTC.

The chain links TRBV7-8 to TRBJ2-1; unclear D gene. The CDR3 has 11 residues. The germline gives CDR1 SGHVS, CDR2 FQNEAQ. Trimming shortened V by 5 bases and J by 7 bases, and 6 bases separated the two germline ends. CDR3 DNA sequence: TGTGCCAGCAGCCTTAAGAATGAGCAGTTCTTC. Its translation is CASSLKNEQFF.

CDR3 sequence (DNA): TGCAGTGCCCCCGGGGCGCAGAGCACAGATACGCAGTATTTT. This codes for CSAPGAQSTDTQYF. The chain couples TRBV20-1 to TRBJ2-3; perhaps D is TRBD1 or TRBD2 (5 bases each). Looked up from germline, CDR1 is DFQATT and CDR2 is SNEGSKA (reference sequence). The ends were cut back, 6 bases at V and 0 bases at J, with 13 bases in the middle. This CDR3 spans 14 amino acids.

The chain joins TRBV11-2 to TRBJ1-3; perhaps TRBD1 as D (5 bases). V lost 1 base to trimming and J lost 1 base, with 11 bases between them. The CDR3 covers 16 residues. Germline lookup yields CDR1 SGHAT and CDR2 FQNNGV. This CDR3 is CASSLGGVVSGNTIYF. The CDR3, as DNA: TGTGCCAGCAGCTTAGGGGGGGTAGTATCTGGAAACACCATATATTTT.

This clonotype has a single count. V and J are TRBV6-1 and TRBJ2-7; 9 positions agree with TRBD2. This CDR3 spans 15 amino acids. Germline trimming cut 6 bases from V and 2 bases from J; bases unmatched to any gene: 8. CDR1 MNHNS and CDR2 SASEGT come from the germline V gene. Written as DNA, the CDR3 is TGTGCCAGCAGCACGACTAGCGGTCTAACCTACGAGCAGTACTTC. It specifies CASSTTSGLTYEQYF.